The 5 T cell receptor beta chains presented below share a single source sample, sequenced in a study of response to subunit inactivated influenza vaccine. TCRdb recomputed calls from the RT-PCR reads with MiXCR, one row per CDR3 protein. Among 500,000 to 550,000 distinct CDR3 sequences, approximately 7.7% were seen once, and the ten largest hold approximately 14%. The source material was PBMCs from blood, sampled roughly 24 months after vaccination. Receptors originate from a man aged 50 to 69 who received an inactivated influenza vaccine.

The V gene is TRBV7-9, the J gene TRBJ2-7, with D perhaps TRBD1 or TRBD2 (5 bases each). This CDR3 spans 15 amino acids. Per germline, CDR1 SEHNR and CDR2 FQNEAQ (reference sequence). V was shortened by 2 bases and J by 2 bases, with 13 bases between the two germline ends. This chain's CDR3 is CASSLIGTGTYEQYF. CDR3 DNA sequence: TGTGCCAGCAGCTTAATTGGGACGGGTACCTACGAGCAGTACTTC.

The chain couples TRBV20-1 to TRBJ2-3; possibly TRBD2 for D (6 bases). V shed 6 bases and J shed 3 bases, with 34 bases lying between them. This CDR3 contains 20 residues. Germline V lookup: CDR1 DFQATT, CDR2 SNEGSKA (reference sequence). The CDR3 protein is CSAQAADGPGVSFVTDTQYF. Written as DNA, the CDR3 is TGCAGTGCCCAGGCAGCCGACGGCCCGGGAGTGTCTTTTGTTACAGATACGCAGTATTTT.

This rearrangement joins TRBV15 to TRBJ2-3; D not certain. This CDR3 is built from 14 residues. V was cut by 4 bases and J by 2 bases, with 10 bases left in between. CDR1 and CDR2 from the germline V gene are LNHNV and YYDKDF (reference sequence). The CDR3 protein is CATSTGPFTDTQYF. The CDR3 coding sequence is TGTGCCACCAGCACTGGACCCTTCACAGATACGCAGTATTTT.

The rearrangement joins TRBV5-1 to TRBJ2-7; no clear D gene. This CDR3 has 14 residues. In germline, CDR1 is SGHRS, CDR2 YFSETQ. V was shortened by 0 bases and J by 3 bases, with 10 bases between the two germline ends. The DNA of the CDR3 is TGCGCCAGCAGCTTGGAGCAGGTCAACTACGAGCAGTACTTC. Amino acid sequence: CASSLEQVNYEQYF.

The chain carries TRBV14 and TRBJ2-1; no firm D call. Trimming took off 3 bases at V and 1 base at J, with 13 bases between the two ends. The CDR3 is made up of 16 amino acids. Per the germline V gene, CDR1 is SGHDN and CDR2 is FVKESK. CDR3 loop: CASSHLGSGSYNEQFF. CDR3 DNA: TGTGCCAGCAGCCATCTGGGCTCTGGGTCCTACAATGAGCAGTTCTTC.